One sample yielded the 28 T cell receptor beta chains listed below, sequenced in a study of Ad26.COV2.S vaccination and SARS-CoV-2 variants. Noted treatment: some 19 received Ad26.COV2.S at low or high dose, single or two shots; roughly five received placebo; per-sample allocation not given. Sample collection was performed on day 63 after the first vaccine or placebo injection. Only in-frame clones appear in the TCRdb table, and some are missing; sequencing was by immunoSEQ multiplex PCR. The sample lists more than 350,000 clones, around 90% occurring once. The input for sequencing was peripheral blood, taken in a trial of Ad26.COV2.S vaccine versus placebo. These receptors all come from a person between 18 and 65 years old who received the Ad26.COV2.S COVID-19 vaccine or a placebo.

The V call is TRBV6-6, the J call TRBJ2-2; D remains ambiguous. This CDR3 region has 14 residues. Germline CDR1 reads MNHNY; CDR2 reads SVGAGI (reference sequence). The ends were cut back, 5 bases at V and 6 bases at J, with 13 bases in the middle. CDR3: CASSRLLGAGELFF. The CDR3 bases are TGTGCCAGCAGTAGGTTACTTGGCGCCGGGGAGCTGTTTTTT.

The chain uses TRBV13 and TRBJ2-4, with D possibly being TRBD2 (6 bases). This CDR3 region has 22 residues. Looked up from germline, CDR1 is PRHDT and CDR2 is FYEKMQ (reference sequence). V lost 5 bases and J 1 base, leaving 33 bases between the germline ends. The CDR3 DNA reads TGTGCCAGCAGCCCCACGTACGGGACTCAGCCCCCGTTTATTGAGGCCAAAAACATTCAGTACTTC. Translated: CASSPTYGTQPPFIEAKNIQYF. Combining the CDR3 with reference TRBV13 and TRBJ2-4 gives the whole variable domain AAGVIQSPRHLIKEKRETATLKCYPIPRHDTVYWYQQGPGQDPQFLISFYEKMQSDKGSIPDRFSAQQFSDYHSELNMSSLELGDSALYFCASSPTYGTQPPFIEAKNIQYFGAGTRLSVL.

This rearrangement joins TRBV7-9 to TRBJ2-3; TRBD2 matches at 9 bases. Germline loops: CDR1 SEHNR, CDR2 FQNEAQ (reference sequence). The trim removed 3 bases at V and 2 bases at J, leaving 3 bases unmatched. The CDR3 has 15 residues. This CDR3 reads CASSFSGSPTDTQYF. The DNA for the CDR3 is TGTGCCAGCAGCTTTAGCGGGAGCCCCACAGATACGCAGTATTTT.

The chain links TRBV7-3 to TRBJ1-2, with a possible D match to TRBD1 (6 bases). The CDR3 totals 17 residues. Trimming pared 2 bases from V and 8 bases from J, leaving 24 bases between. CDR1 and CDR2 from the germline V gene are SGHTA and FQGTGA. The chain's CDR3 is CASSLSFWQGSTRGYTF. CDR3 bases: TGTGCCAGCAGCTTATCTTTCTGGCAGGGGAGTACTCGGGGCTACACCTTC.

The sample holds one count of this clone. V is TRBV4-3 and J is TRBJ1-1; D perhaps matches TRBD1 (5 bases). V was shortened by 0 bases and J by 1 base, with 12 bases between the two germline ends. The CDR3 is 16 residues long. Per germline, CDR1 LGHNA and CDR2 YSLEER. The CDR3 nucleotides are TGCGCCAGCAGCCAAGATTGGGGGGAAGGGAACACTGAAGCTTTCTTT. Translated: CASSQDWGEGNTEAFF.

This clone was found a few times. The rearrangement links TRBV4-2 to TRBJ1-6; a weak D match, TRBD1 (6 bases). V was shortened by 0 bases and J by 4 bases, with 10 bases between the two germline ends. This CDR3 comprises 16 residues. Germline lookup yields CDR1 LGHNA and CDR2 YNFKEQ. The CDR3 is CASSQDQQGYNSPLHF. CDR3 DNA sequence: TGTGCCAGCAGCCAAGATCAACAGGGTTATAATTCACCCCTCCACTTT.

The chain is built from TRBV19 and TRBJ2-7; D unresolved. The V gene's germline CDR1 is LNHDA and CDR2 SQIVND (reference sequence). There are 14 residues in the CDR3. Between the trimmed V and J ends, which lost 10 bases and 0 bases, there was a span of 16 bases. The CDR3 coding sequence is TGTGCCACTTATTCGACTGTGAGCTCCTACGAGCAGTACTTC. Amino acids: CATYSTVSSYEQYF. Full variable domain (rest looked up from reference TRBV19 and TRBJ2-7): DGGITQSPKYLFRKEGQNVTLSCEQNLNHDAMYWYRQDPGQGLRLIYYSQIVNDFQKGDIAEGYSVSREKKESFPLTVTSAQKNPTAFYLCATYSTVSSYEQYFGPGTRLTVT.

CDR3 nucleotides: TGTGCCAGTAGTATCCTCCGTCGGGGATCCGGGGAGCTGTTTTTT. Protein: CASSILRRGSGELFF. The chain employs TRBV19 and TRBJ2-2; D possibly corresponds to TRBD2 (5 bases). V shed 3 bases and J shed 6 bases, with 14 bases lying between them. The CDR3 loop spans 15 amino acids. Germline V gene data show CDR1 as LNHDA and CDR2 as SQIVND (reference sequence).

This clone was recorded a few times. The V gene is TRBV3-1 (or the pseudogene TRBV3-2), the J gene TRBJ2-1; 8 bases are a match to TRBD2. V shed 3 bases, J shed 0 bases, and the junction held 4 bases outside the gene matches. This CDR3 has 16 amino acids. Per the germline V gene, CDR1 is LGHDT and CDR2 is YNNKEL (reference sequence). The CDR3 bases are TGTGCCAGCAGCCATACGGGAGGGAGCTCCTACAATGAGCAGTTCTTC. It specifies CASSHTGGSSYNEQFF.

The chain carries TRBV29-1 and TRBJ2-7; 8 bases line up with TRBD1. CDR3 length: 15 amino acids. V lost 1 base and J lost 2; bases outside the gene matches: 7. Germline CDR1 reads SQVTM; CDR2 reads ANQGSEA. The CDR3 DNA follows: TGCAGCGTTGAAGGCCTCCGGGACAGGCCCTACGAGCAGTACTTC. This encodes CSVEGLRDRPYEQYF.

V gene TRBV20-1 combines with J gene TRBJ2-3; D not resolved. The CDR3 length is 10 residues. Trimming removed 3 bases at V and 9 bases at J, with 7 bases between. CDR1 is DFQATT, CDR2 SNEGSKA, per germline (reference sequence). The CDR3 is CSASRPTQYF. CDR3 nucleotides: TGCAGTGCTAGTCGTCCCACGCAGTATTTT.

For the CDR3, the DNA is TGTGCCAGCAGCTTGGAACCTCAGGGTGAAGCTTTCTTT. Its protein is CASSLEPQGEAFF. The chain couples TRBV5-5 to TRBJ1-1; perhaps TRBD1 as D (5 bases). Germline V gene lookup returns CDR1 SGHKS and CDR2 YYEKEE (reference sequence). V was pared by 0 bases and J by 7 bases, with 10 bases between. The CDR3 sequence is 13 residues long.

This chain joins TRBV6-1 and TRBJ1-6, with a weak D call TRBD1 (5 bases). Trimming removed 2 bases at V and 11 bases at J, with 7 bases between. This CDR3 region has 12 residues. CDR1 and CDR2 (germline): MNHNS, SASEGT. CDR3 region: CASSEKGPPLHF. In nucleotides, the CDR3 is TGTGCCAGCAGTGAAAAGGGACCACCCCTCCACTTT.

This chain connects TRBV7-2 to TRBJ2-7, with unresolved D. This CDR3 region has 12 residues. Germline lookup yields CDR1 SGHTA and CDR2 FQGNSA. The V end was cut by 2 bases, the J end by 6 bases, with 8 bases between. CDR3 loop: CASSLYRTEQYF. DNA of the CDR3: TGTGCCAGCAGCTTATACCGGACCGAGCAGTACTTC.

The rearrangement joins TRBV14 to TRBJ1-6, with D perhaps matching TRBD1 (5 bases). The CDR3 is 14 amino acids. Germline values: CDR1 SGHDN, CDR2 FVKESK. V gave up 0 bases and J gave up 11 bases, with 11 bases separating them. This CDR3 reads CASSQDRVGTPLHF. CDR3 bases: TGTGCCAGCAGCCAAGACAGGGTTGGTACACCCCTCCACTTT.

This chain's CDR3 is CASIGTENYGYTF. For the CDR3, the DNA is TGTGCCAGCATCGGGACAGAGAACTATGGCTACACCTTC. The chain carries TRBV7-9 and TRBJ1-2, with 7 bases matching TRBD1. Germline trimming cut 7 bases from V and 2 bases from J; bases unmatched to any gene: 4. The CDR3 consists of 13 residues. Germline V gene sequence: CDR1 SEHNR, CDR2 FQNEAQ (reference sequence).

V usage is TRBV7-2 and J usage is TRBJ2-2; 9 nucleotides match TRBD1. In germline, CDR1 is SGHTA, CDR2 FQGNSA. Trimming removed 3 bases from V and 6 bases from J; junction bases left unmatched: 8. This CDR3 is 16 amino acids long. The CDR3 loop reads CASSFGTGSRPGELFF. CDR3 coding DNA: TGTGCCAGCAGCTTCGGGACAGGGAGTCGACCCGGGGAGCTGTTTTTT.

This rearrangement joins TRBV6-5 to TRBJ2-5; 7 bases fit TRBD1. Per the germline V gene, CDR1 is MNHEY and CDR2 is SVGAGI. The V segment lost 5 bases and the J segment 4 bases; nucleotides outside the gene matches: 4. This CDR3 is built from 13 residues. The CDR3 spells CASSPRGRETQYF. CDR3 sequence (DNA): TGTGCCAGCAGTCCGAGGGGGCGAGAGACCCAGTACTTC.

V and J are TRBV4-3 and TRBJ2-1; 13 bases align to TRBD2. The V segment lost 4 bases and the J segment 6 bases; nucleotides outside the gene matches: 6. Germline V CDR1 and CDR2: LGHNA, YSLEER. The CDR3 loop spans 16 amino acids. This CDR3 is CASSRAGTSGANEQFF. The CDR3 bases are TGCGCCAGCAGCCGAGCCGGGACTAGCGGGGCCAATGAGCAGTTCTTC.

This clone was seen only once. The CDR3 protein is CAARPRGQPSSGANVLTF. CDR3 bases: TGTGCCGCCCGACCCCGGGGACAGCCTAGCTCTGGGGCCAACGTCCTGACTTTC. The chain has TRBV24-1 and TRBJ2-6, with 7 bases identical to TRBD1. The germline V gene encodes CDR1 KGHDR and CDR2 SFDVKD. CDR3 size: 18 residues. J gave up 0 bases and V 12 bases, and 16 bases lay outside the gene matches.

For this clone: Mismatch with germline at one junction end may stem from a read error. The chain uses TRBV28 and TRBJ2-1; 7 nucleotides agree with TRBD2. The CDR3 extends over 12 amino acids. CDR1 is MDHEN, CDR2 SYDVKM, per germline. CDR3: CASSTRYAGELF. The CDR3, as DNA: TGTGCCAGCAGTACAAGATACGCGGGGGAGCTCTTC. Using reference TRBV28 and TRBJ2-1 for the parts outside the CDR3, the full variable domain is DVKVTQSSRYLVKRTGEKVFLECVQDMDHENMFWYRQDPGLGLRLIYFSYDVKMKEKGDIPEGYSVSREKKERFSLILESASTNQTSMYLCASSTRYAGELFGPGTRLTVL.

The CDR3 sequence: CASSQSGNTIYF. The CDR3 region has the DNA TGTGCCAGCAGCCAGTCGGGGAACACCATATATTTT. The chain carries TRBV3-1 (or the pseudogene TRBV3-2) and TRBJ1-3; D remains unclear. Trimming removed 3 bases from V and 7 bases from J, with 7 bases in between. CDR1 is LGHDT and CDR2 is YNNKEL in the germline V gene (reference sequence). CDR3 size: 12 residues.

The CDR3 sequence: CASSISETNYQPQHF. The CDR3 DNA sequence: TGTGCCAGTAGTATATCTGAGACAAATTATCAGCCCCAGCATTTT. The J gene is TRBJ1-5, the V gene TRBV19, with no clear D. This CDR3 is 15 amino acids long. Germline V gene sequence: CDR1 LNHDA, CDR2 SQIVND (reference sequence). V was pared by 2 bases and J by 5 bases, with 13 bases between.

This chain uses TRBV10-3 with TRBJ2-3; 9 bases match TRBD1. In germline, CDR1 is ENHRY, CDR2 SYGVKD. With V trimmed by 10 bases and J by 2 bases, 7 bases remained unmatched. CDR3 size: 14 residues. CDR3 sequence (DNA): TGTGCCAGCGGGACAGGGTTGGACACAGATACGCAGTATTTT. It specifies CASGTGLDTDTQYF.

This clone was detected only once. CDR3 sequence (DNA): TGTGCCAGCAGCTCCTCCCGGGACGGGAACACTGAAGCTTTCTTT. Its protein product is CASSSSRDGNTEAFF. The chain recombines TRBV7-9 with TRBJ1-1, with a weak D call TRBD1 (5 bases). The ends were cut back, 4 bases at V and 1 base at J, with 13 bases in the middle. The CDR3 sequence is 15 residues long. Germline V lookup: CDR1 SEHNR, CDR2 FQNEAQ (reference sequence).

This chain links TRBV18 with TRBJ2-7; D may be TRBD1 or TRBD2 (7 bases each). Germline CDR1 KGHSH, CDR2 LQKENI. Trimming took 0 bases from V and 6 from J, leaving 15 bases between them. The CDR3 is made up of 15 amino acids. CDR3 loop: CASSPPLARGGEQYF. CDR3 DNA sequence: TGTGCCAGCTCACCACCACTGGCCAGGGGGGGCGAGCAGTACTTC.

CDR3 loop: CASSLRTSGVYNEQFF. CDR3 DNA: TGTGCCAGCAGCCTTAGGACTAGCGGGGTGTACAATGAGCAGTTCTTC. The V call is TRBV11-3, the J call TRBJ2-1; TRBD2 matches at 12 bases. Germline CDR1 and CDR2: SGHNT and YENEEA. V shed 5 bases and J 4 bases; nucleotides not matched to a gene: 6. This CDR3 spans 16 amino acids.

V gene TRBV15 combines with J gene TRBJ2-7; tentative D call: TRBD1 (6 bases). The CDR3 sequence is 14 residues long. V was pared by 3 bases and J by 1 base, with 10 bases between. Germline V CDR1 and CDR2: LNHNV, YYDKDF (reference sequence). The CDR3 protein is CATSRAGESYEQYF. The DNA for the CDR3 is TGTGCCACCAGCAGGGCAGGGGAATCCTACGAGCAGTACTTC.